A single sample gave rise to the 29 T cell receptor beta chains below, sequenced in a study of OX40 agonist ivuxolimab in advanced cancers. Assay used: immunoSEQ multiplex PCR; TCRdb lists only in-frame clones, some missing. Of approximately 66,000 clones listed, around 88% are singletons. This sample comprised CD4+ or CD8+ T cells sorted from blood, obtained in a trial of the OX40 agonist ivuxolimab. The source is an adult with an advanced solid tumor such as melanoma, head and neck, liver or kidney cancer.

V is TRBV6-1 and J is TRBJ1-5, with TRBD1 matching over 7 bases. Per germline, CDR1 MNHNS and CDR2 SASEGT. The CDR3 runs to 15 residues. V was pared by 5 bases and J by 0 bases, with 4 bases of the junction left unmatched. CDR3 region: CASSLDRYSNQPQHF. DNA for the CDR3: TGTGCCAGCAGTTTGGACAGGTATAGCAATCAGCCCCAGCATTTT.

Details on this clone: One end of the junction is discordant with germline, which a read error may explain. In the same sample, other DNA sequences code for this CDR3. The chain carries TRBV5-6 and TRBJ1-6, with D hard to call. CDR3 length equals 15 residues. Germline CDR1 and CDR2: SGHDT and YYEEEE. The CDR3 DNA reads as TGCGCCAGCAGCTTGGGCGAGGGTTTGGATTCACCCCTCCACTTT. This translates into CASSLGEGLDSPLHF. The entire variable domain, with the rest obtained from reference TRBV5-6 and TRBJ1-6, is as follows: DAGVTQSPTHLIKTRGQQVTLRCSPKSGHDTVSWYQQALGQGPQFIFQYYEEEERQRGNFPDRFSGHQFPNYSSELNVNALLLGDSALYLCASSLGEGLDSPLHFGNGTRLTVT.

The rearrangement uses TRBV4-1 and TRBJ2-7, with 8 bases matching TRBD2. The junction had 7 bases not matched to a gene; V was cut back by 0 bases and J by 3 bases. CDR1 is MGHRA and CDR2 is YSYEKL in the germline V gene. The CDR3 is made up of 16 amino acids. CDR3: CASSQDLLAGIYEQYF. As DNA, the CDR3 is TGCGCCAGCAGCCAAGATCTATTAGCGGGGATCTACGAGCAGTACTTC.

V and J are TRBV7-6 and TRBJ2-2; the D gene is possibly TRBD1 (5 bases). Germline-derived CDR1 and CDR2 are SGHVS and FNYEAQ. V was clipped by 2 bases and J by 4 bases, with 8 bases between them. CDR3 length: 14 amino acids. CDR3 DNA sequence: TGTGCCAGCAGCTTACAGGGTACCACCGGGGAGCTGTTTTTT. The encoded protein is CASSLQGTTGELFF.

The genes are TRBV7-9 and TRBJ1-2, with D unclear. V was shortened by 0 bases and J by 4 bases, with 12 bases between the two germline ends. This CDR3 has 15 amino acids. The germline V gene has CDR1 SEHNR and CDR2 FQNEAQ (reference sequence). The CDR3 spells CASSLAFGVGYGYTF. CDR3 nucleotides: TGTGCCAGCAGCTTAGCGTTTGGGGTTGGCTATGGCTACACCTTC.

CDR3 coding DNA: TGCGCCAGCAGCCAGGGAGGGGCAGGGATCCTTGGGGAGGATACGCAGTATTTT. It is translated as CASSQGGAGILGEDTQYF. This rearrangement joins TRBV4-1 to TRBJ2-3, with 7 bases that match TRBD2. Losses at the gene ends were 3 bases for V and 6 bases for J; bases not matched to a gene: 18. CDR1 and CDR2 from the germline V gene are MGHRA and YSYEKL. This CDR3 spans 18 amino acids.

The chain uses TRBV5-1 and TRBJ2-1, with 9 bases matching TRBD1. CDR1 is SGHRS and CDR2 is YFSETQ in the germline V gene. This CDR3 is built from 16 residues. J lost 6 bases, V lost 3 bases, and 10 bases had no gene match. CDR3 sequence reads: CASSSGRTGVVNEQFF. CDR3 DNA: TGCGCCAGCAGCTCCGGAAGGACAGGGGTCGTCAATGAGCAGTTCTTC.

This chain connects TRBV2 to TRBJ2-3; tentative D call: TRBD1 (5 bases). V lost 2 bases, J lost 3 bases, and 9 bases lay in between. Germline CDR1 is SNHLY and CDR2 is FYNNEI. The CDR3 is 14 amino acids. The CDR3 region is CASSEQTETDTQYF. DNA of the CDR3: TGTGCCAGCAGTGAACAGACAGAAACAGATACGCAGTATTTT.

In DNA form, the CDR3 reads TGTGCCAGTAGTTCCGTGGCGGACAGTGGCTATGGCTACACCTTC. It is translated as CASSSVADSGYGYTF. The chain links TRBV19 to TRBJ1-2; the D gene is possibly TRBD1 (6 bases). Germline-derived CDR1 and CDR2 are LNHDA and SQIVND (reference sequence). This CDR3 is 15 amino acids long. V lost 5 bases to trimming and J lost 4 bases, with 17 bases between them.

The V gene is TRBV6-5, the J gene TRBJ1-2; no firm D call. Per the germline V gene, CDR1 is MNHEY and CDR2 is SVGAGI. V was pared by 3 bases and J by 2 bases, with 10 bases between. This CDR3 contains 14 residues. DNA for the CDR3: TGTGCCAGCAGTTATGGAGCTGTGAACTATGGCTACACCTTC. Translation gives CASSYGAVNYGYTF.

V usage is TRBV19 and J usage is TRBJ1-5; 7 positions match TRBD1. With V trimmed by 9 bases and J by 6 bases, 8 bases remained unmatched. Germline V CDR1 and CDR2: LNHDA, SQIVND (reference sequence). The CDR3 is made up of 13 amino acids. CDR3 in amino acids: CASSSTGRQPQHF. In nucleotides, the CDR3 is TGTGCCAGCAGCTCGACAGGGCGTCAGCCCCAGCATTTT. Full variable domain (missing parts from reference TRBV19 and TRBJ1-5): DGGITQSPKYLFRKEGQNVTLSCEQNLNHDAMYWYRQDPGQGLRLIYYSQIVNDFQKGDIAEGYSVSREKKESFPLTVTSAQKNPTAFYLCASSSTGRQPQHFGDGTRLSIL.

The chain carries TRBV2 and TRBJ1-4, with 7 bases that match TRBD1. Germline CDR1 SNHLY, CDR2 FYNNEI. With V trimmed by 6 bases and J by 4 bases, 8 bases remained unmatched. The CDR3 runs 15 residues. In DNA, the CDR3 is TGTGCCAGCAGCGCCGGGACAGCCGATAATGAAAAACTGTTTTTT. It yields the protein CASSAGTADNEKLFF.

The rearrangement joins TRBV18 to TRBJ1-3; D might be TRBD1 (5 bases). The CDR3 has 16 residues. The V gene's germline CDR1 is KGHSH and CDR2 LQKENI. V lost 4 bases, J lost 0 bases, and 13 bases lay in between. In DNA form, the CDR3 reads TGTGCCAGCTCACTTGAACAGGTGCCCTCTGGAAACACCATATATTTT. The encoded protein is CASSLEQVPSGNTIYF.

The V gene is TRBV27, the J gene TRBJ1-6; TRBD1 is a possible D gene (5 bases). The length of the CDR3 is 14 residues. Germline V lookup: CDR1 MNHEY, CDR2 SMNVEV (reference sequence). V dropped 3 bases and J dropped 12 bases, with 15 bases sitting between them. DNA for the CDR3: TGTGCCAGCAGTTTGGGACCCGGCGTTCTACCCCTCCACTTT. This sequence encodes CASSLGPGVLPLHF.

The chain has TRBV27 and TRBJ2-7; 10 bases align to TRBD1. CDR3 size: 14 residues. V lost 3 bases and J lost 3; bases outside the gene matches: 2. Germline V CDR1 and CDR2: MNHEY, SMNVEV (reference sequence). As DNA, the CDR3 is TGTGCCAGCAGTTTTAGGACAGGGGGCTACGAGCAGTACTTC. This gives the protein CASSFRTGGYEQYF.

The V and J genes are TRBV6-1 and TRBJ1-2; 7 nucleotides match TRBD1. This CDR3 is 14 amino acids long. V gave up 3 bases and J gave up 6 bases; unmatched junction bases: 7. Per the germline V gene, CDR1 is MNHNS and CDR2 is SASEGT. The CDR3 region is CASSEFGGGDGYTF. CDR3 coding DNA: TGTGCCAGCAGTGAGTTTGGAGGGGGCGATGGCTACACCTTC.

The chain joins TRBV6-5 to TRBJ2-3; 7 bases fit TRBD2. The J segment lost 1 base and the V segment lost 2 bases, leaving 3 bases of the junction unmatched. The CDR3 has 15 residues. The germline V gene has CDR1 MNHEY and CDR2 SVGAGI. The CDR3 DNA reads TGTGCCAGCAGTTACGGGGGGGGAGGCACAGATACGCAGTATTTT. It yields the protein CASSYGGGGTDTQYF.

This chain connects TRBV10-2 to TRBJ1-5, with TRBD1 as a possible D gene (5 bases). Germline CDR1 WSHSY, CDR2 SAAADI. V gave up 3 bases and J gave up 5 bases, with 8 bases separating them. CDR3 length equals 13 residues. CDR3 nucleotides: TGCGCCAGCAGTGACCGGACATATCAGCCCCAGCATTTT. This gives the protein CASSDRTYQPQHF.

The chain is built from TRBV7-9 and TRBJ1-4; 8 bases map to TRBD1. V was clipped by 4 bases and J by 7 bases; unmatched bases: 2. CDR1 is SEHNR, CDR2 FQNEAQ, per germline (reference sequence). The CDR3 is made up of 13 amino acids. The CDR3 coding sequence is TGTGCCAGCAGCTCCGGACAGGGTGAAAAACTGTTTTTT. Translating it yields CASSSGQGEKLFF.

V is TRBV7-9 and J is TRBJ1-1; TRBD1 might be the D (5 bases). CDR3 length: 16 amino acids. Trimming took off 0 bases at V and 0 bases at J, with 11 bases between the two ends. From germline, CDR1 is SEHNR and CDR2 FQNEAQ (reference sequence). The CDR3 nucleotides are TGTGCCAGCAGCTTAGCGAGGACAACAATGAACACTGAAGCTTTCTTT. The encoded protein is CASSLARTTMNTEAFF.

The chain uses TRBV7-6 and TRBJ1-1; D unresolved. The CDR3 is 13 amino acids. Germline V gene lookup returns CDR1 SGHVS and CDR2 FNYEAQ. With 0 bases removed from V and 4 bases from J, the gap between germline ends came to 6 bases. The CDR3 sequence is CASSLADGTEAFF. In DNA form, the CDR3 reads TGTGCCAGCAGCTTAGCTGATGGCACTGAAGCTTTCTTT. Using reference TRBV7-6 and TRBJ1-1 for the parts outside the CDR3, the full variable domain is GAGVSQSPRYKVTKRGQDVALRCDPISGHVSLYWYRQALGQGPEFLTYFNYEAQQDKSGLPNDRFSAERPEGSISTLTIQRTEQRDSAMYRCASSLADGTEAFFGQGTRLTVV.

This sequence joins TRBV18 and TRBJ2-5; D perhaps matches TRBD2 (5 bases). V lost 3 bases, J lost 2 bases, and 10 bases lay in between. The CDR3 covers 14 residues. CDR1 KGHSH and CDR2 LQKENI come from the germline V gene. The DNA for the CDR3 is TGTGCCAGCTCACCCGGGATAGAGCAAGAGACCCAGTACTTC. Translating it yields CASSPGIEQETQYF.

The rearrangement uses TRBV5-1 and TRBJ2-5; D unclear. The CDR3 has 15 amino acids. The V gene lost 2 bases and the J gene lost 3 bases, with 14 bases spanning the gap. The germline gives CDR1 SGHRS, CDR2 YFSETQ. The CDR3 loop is CASSLKEVREETQYF. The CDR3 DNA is TGCGCCAGCAGCTTAAAGGAAGTAAGGGAAGAGACCCAGTACTTC.

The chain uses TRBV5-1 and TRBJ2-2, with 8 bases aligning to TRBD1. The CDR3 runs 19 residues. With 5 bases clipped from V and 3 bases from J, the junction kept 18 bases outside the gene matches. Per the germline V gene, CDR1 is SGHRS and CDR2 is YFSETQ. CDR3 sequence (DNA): TGCGCCAGCAGTTCTTATTCCACAGGGGGAGACTTTGACACCGGGGAGCTGTTTTTT. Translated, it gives CASSSYSTGGDFDTGELFF.

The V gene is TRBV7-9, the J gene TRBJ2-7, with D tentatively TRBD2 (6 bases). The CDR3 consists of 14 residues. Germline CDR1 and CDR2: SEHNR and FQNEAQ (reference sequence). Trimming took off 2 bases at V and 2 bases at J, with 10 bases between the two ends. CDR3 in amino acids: CASSLTRGTYEQYF. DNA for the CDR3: TGTGCCAGCAGCTTAACGCGGGGAACCTACGAGCAGTACTTC. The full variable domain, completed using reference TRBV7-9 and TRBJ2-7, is DTGVSQNPRHKITKRGQNVTFRCDPISEHNRLYWYRQTLGQGPEFLTYFQNEAQLEKSRLLSDRFSAERPKGSFSTLEIQRTEQGDSAMYLCASSLTRGTYEQYFGPGTRLTVT.

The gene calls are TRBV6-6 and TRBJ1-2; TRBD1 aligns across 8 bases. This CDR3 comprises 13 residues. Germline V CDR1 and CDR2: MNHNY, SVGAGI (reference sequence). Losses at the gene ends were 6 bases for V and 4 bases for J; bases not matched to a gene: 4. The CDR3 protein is CASRAGGSYGYTF. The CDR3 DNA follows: TGTGCCAGCAGGGCAGGGGGCAGCTATGGCTACACCTTC.

The CDR3 nucleotides read TGTGCCAGCAGCTTAGAACGAGTGGCGGGGGAGCTGTTTTTT. It specifies CASSLERVAGELFF. The V call is TRBV7-2, the J call TRBJ2-2, with D uncertain. Trimming stripped 1 base from V and 8 bases from J, with 11 bases between. CDR3 length: 14 residues. Germline V CDR1 and CDR2: SGHTA, FQGNSA.

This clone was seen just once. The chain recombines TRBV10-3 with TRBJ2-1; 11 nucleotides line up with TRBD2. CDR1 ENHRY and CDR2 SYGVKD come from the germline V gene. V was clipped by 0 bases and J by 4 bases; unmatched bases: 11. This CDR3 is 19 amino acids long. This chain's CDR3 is CAISESILLAGGRYNEQFF. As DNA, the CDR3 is TGTGCCATCAGTGAGTCTATACTTCTAGCGGGGGGTCGATACAATGAGCAGTTCTTC.

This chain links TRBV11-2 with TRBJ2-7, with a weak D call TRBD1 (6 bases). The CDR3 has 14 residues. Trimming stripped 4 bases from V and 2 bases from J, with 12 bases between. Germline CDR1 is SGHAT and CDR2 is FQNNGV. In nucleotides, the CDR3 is TGTGCCAGCAGCTCCACCCCAGGGGCCTACGAGCAGTACTTC. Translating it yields CASSSTPGAYEQYF.